This entry is about one TCR beta chain. This specimen comes from a study of blood T cell repertoires in COVID-19. V was pared by 2 bases and J by 5 bases, with 3 bases of the junction left unmatched. The V gene's germline CDR1 is SGDLS and CDR2 YYNGEE. CDR3 length: 15 amino acids. In the authors' methods: Counts of nucleated cells, estimated from reference gene primer amplification, were obtained. Sequencing was performed with immunoSEQ multiplex PCR; in TCRdb, only in-frame clones are kept and a portion is missing. Clone size and the V and J calls come from that table; the DNA yielded D and trimming. The sample carries approximately 270,000 clones, approximately 86% recorded once.

This receptor was taken from a man aged 35-49 years with active or convalescent COVID-19. The gene calls are TRBV9 and TRBJ2-1, with 11 nucleotides matching TRBD1. Sequenced: peripheral blood. This chain's CDR3 is CASSVGQGANNEQFF. In DNA form, the CDR3 reads TGTGCCAGCAGCGTTGGACAGGGGGCGAACAATGAGCAGTTCTTC.